This TCR beta chain is drawn from a study of cytomegalovirus exposure and HLA in healthy donors. Comment on this clone: Its antigen is unknown.

Germline CDR1 and CDR2: GTSNPN and SVGIG (reference sequence). The CDR3 spans 12 residues. Trimming stripped 3 bases from V and 6 bases from J, with 9 bases between. 13 Jbeta primers and 60 Vbeta primers were used for the PCR. Libraries were prepared by immunoSEQ multiplex PCR; TCRdb keeps only in-frame clonotypes and omits some of them. This table holds 150,000 to 200,000 clones, 60% to 85% found once. Whole-study results and caveats: Links to common viral pathogens appeared, in a later analysis, for several of the most significant clusters.

The receptor was isolated from a man aged 18 to 30 in good health and CMV-seronegative. This sequence joins TRBV30 and TRBJ1-5, with D possibly being TRBD1 (5 bases). Sequencing input: PBMCs. The CDR3 reads CAWSLTGQPQHF. The CDR3 coding sequence is TGTGCCTGGAGCCTCACAGGTCAGCCCCAGCATTTT.